This T cell receptor beta chain was recovered during a study of shared clonotypes between healthy human individuals. Trimming at V came to 3 bases and at J to 2 bases, leaving 13 bases not matched to a gene. The CDR3 sequence is 18 residues long. Germline lookup yields CDR1 MNHNS and CDR2 SASEGT. Deep was the level at which the assay was run. Clones were read by immunoSEQ multiplex PCR, and TCRdb kept only the in-frame ones, dropping some. The data hold 1,400,000 or so clones, with around 98.5% observed a single time. Researchers partitioned CD4+ cells into CD45RA+ naive and CD45RA-negative memory subsets. Overall study findings and caveats: A generally larger estimated richness was seen in naive subsets than in memory subsets.

As regards this clone: The antigen remains undetermined.

The chain joins TRBV6-1 to TRBJ1-5; TRBD1 aligns across 7 bases. The sample taken for sequencing was naive CD4+ T cells sorted from blood. Subset indicated: CD45RA+ positively selected. The origin of this receptor is a man aged 30-40 years in good health. DNA for the CDR3: TGTGCCAGCAGTGACCCGTCAACAGGGGAAGAACGCAATCAGCCCCAGCATTTT. It codes for CASSDPSTGEERNQPQHF.